One and the same sample provided the 18 T cell receptor beta chains below, sequenced in a study of blood T cell repertoires in COVID-19. Sequencing used immunoSEQ multiplex PCR; TCRdb keeps in-frame clones, though not all of them. The sample yields under 85,000 clones, over 80% seen once. Sample: peripheral blood. The receptors come from a human donor in a cohort sampled during active COVID-19.

The chain carries TRBV28 and TRBJ2-6, with D perhaps matching TRBD1 (5 bases). With 5 bases removed from V and 0 bases from J, the gap between germline ends came to 17 bases. This CDR3 has 18 amino acids. CDR1 and CDR2 from the germline V gene are MDHEN and SYDVKM. The CDR3 region is CASSPQGLIPSGANVLTF. The CDR3 nucleotides are TGTGCCAGCAGTCCCCAGGGTCTAATTCCCTCTGGGGCCAACGTCCTGACTTTC.

This clone was seen once. The chain has TRBV4-1 and TRBJ2-7; 9 positions match TRBD2. V lost 5 bases and J lost 0; bases outside the gene matches: 5. Germline lookup yields CDR1 MGHRA and CDR2 YSYEKL. The CDR3 consists of 15 residues. CDR3 nucleotides: TGCGCCAGCAGCGGAGCGGGGGGAAGCTCCTACGAGCAGTACTTC. Translation gives CASSGAGGSSYEQYF.

The J gene is TRBJ2-3, the V gene TRBV11-1, with 8 bases lining up with TRBD1. The CDR3 runs 15 residues. Germline-derived CDR1 and CDR2 are SGHAT and FQDESV (reference sequence). The V gene end was trimmed by 6 bases and the J gene end by 8 bases; junction bases not matched to a gene: 13. The CDR3 spells CASSSGQVAGGTQYF. In nucleotides, the CDR3 is TGTGCCAGCAGTTCGGGACAGGTTGCCGGGGGTACGCAGTATTTT.

This clone was detected once. The V call is TRBV7-3, the J call TRBJ2-2; D is unresolved. V was trimmed by 5 bases and J by 3 bases, leaving 4 bases between them. Germline CDR1 is SGHTA and CDR2 is FQGTGA. The CDR3 spans 12 residues. The CDR3 protein is CASSPDTGELFF. The CDR3 nucleotides read TGTGCCAGCAGCCCCGACACCGGGGAGCTGTTTTTT.

V usage is TRBV4-1 and J usage is TRBJ2-3; possible D gene TRBD2, 5 bases. Germline-derived CDR1 and CDR2 are MGHRA and YSYEKL. V was trimmed by 0 bases and J by 1 base, leaving 14 bases between them. The CDR3 spans 17 residues. The CDR3 protein is CASSQETRVGGTDTQYF. The CDR3 region has the DNA TGCGCCAGCAGCCAAGAGACGAGGGTGGGTGGCACAGATACGCAGTATTTT.

This sequence joins TRBV6-1 and TRBJ2-1; 9 bases match TRBD1. V shed 2 bases and J 6 bases; nucleotides not matched to a gene: 5. Germline V gene lookup returns CDR1 MNHNS and CDR2 SASEGT. The CDR3 runs 15 residues. CDR3: CASSETGGSGNEQFF. The CDR3 DNA sequence: TGTGCCAGCAGTGAAACAGGGGGCTCTGGCAATGAGCAGTTCTTC.

V is TRBV27 and J is TRBJ2-1, with 9 bases that match TRBD2. This CDR3 region has 16 residues. The J segment lost 5 bases and the V segment lost 6 bases, leaving 11 bases of the junction unmatched. Germline V CDR1 and CDR2: MNHEY, SMNVEV (reference sequence). The CDR3: CASRLGRGGLNNEQFF. In DNA form, the CDR3 reads TGTGCCAGCAGGCTGGGGCGGGGGGGCCTCAACAATGAGCAGTTCTTC.

This chain connects TRBV19 to TRBJ1-2; no firm D call. Germline-derived CDR1 and CDR2 are LNHDA and SQIVND (reference sequence). Trimming took off 10 bases at V and 4 bases at J, with 13 bases between the two ends. CDR3 length: 12 residues. This CDR3 is CATREIFYGYTF. The CDR3 DNA reads TGTGCCACCCGCGAGATATTCTATGGCTACACCTTC. Filled out from reference TRBV19 and TRBJ1-2, the complete variable domain reads DGGITQSPKYLFRKEGQNVTLSCEQNLNHDAMYWYRQDPGQGLRLIYYSQIVNDFQKGDIAEGYSVSREKKESFPLTVTSAQKNPTAFYLCATREIFYGYTFGSGTRLTVV.

V is TRBV28 and J is TRBJ1-6; no definite D call. Germline V gene lookup returns CDR1 MDHEN and CDR2 SYDVKM. Deletions cut 8 bases from V and 6 bases from J, with 11 bases between. The CDR3 has 13 residues. CDR3 protein: CASSAQANSPLHF. CDR3 DNA sequence: TGTGCCAGCTCGGCGCAGGCTAATTCACCCCTCCACTTT.

V is TRBV7-9 and J is TRBJ2-2, with TRBD2 matching 12 bases. Trimming at V came to 5 bases and at J to 4 bases, leaving 8 bases not matched to a gene. Per germline, CDR1 SEHNR and CDR2 FQNEAQ (reference sequence). The CDR3 runs to 17 residues. The DNA for the CDR3 is TGTGCCAGCAGCCCTAGCGGGGGGGCCTCGATCACCGGGGAGCTGTTTTTT. It yields the protein CASSPSGGASITGELFF.

The CDR3 reads CASRRPRTGGGNQPQHF. The CDR3 nucleotides read TGTGCCAGCAGACGCCCCCGGACAGGGGGTGGTAATCAGCCCCAGCATTTT. The chain carries TRBV28 and TRBJ1-5, with 10 bases aligning to TRBD1. V dropped 6 bases and J dropped 4; count of bases not matched to a gene: 12. Germline assignment: CDR1 MDHEN and CDR2 SYDVKM. The CDR3 totals 17 residues.

J is TRBJ1-2 and V is TRBV5-5; no definite D call. Looked up from germline, CDR1 is SGHKS and CDR2 is YYEKEE (reference sequence). Trimming removed 0 bases from V and 1 base from J, with 4 bases in between. The CDR3 loop spans 13 amino acids. CDR3 DNA: TGTGCCAGCAGCTTGGGCGTTAACTATGGCTACACCTTC. Protein sequence: CASSLGVNYGYTF.

The genes are TRBV5-1 and TRBJ2-5, with 7 bases aligning to TRBD1. J gave up 10 bases and V 4 bases, and 10 bases lay outside the gene matches. There are 13 residues in the CDR3. CDR1 and CDR2 from the germline V gene are SGHRS and YFSETQ. The CDR3 loop is CASSPDRAGGQYF. The CDR3 DNA follows: TGCGCCAGCAGCCCTGACAGGGCAGGGGGCCAGTACTTC.

This chain links TRBV11-1 with TRBJ2-1; possibly TRBD2 for D (6 bases). Germline lookup yields CDR1 SGHAT and CDR2 FQDESV (reference sequence). Trimming removed 1 base from V and 8 bases from J, with 15 bases in between. CDR3 length equals 15 residues. The CDR3 region has the DNA TGTGCCAGCAGCTTAGAGAGTAGCGGTTATGATGAGCAGTTCTTC. This encodes CASSLESSGYDEQFF.

This chain connects TRBV5-1 to TRBJ2-1; TRBD2 is a possible D gene (7 bases). CDR3 size: 16 residues. V lost 6 bases and J 9 bases, leaving 25 bases between the germline ends. From germline, CDR1 is SGHRS and CDR2 YFSETQ. In nucleotides, the CDR3 is TGCGCCAGCACCAAGGGAGAGGGGGAGGGCCGCGTTGAGCAGTTCTTC. It codes for CASTKGEGEGRVEQFF.

The chain links TRBV15 to TRBJ1-2, with D possibly TRBD1 on 6 matching bases. V lost 3 bases to trimming and J lost 4 bases, with 9 bases between them. Germline V gives CDR1 LNHNV, CDR2 YYDKDF (reference sequence). The length of the CDR3 is 13 residues. Written as DNA, the CDR3 is TGTGCCACCAGCAGGACAGGCCTCTATGGCTACACCTTC. This sequence encodes CATSRTGLYGYTF.

This chain links TRBV3-1 (or the pseudogene TRBV3-2) with TRBJ1-3, with D hard to call. V was cut by 1 base and J by 1 base, with 14 bases left in between. CDR1 is LGHDT, CDR2 YNNKEL, per germline (reference sequence). This CDR3 has 17 amino acids. The CDR3 sequence: CASSQAGRRKSGNTIYF. For the CDR3, the DNA is TGTGCCAGCAGCCAAGCGGGGAGACGGAAGTCTGGAAACACCATATATTTT.

The rearrangement uses TRBV9 and TRBJ1-2; tentative D call: TRBD1 (6 bases). Germline CDR1 SGDLS, CDR2 YYNGEE. Deletions cut 3 bases from V and 3 bases from J, with 18 bases between. This CDR3 has 16 amino acids. CDR3: CASSATGRGTDYGYTF. CDR3 in DNA: TGTGCCAGCAGCGCAACAGGGAGGGGGACTGACTATGGCTACACCTTC.